The 21 T cell receptor beta chains reported below all come from one sample, sequenced in a study of blood T cell repertoires in COVID-19. Using immunoSEQ multiplex PCR, the repertoire was profiled, and TCRdb retains in-frame clones only, with some absent. The data show about 78,000 clones, under 80% seen once. Specimen: peripheral blood. All receptors derive from a human donor in a cohort sampled during active COVID-19.

The count of this clone is one. The rearrangement links TRBV28 to TRBJ2-7; 8 bases are shared with TRBD1. Per the germline V gene, CDR1 is MDHEN and CDR2 is SYDVKM. V shed 3 bases, J shed 3 bases, and the junction held 7 bases outside the gene matches. The CDR3 length is 15 residues. The CDR3 coding sequence is TGTGCCAGCAGTTTCAGGGGGACAGGCTTCTACGAGCAGTACTTC. It yields the protein CASSFRGTGFYEQYF.

CDR3 bases: TGTGCCAGCAGGCAAGACAGAGTACTTGGCTACACCTTC. Translated: CASRQDRVLGYTF. The chain joins TRBV28 to TRBJ1-2; possible D gene TRBD1, 5 bases. Trimming shortened V by 6 bases and J by 7 bases, and 15 bases separated the two germline ends. The CDR3 is 13 residues long. Germline V gives CDR1 MDHEN, CDR2 SYDVKM.

The chain links TRBV7-6 to TRBJ2-7, with TRBD2 as a possible D gene (6 bases). V was shortened by 5 bases and J by 4 bases, with 18 bases between the two germline ends. Germline-derived CDR1 and CDR2 are SGHVS and FNYEAQ. The CDR3 contains 15 residues. The CDR3 reads CASSQTRGSGYEQYF. In DNA, the CDR3 is TGTGCCAGCAGCCAGACTAGAGGGTCTGGGTACGAGCAGTACTTC.

The chain combines TRBV28 with TRBJ1-5; tentatively, D is TRBD1 (5 bases). This CDR3 spans 17 amino acids. In germline, CDR1 is MDHEN, CDR2 SYDVKM. Trimming removed 6 bases from V and 2 bases from J, with 20 bases in between. This CDR3 is CASSPVGAWGGNQPQHF. Written as DNA, the CDR3 is TGTGCCAGCAGCCCGGTGGGAGCCTGGGGGGGCAATCAGCCCCAGCATTTT.

V is TRBV19 and J is TRBJ1-4, with 7 bases aligning to TRBD1. Trimming removed 5 bases from V and 0 bases from J; junction bases left unmatched: 15. The CDR3 spans 19 residues. CDR1 is LNHDA and CDR2 is SQIVND in the germline V gene (reference sequence). The CDR3 loop is CASSYLRWDSTATNEKLFF. In DNA form, the CDR3 reads TGTGCCAGTAGTTACCTTCGCTGGGACAGCACTGCAACTAATGAAAAACTGTTTTTT.

The rearrangement links TRBV28 to TRBJ2-1; 9 bases map to TRBD2. Germline V gene sequence: CDR1 MDHEN, CDR2 SYDVKM. The CDR3 loop spans 18 amino acids. V lost 3 bases, J lost 7 bases, and 16 bases stayed unmatched. The CDR3 reads CASSFLGGSGGPRNEQFF. The CDR3 DNA is TGTGCCAGCAGTTTCCTTGGGGGTAGCGGGGGACCTAGGAATGAGCAGTTCTTC.

This rearrangement joins TRBV6-5 to TRBJ1-2; 7 nucleotides align to TRBD1. V lost 6 bases and J lost 4; bases outside the gene matches: 11. CDR1 and CDR2 (germline): MNHEY, SVGAGI. The CDR3 contains 15 residues. CDR3 bases: TGTGCCAGCAGCCGTAAAATGACAGGGTCCTATGGCTACACCTTC. It codes for CASSRKMTGSYGYTF.

CDR3 region: CASSTGEVPTDTQYF. The CDR3 region has the DNA TGCGCCAGCAGCACAGGGGAAGTTCCAACAGATACGCAGTATTTT. The V call is TRBV5-1, the J call TRBJ2-3; 7 positions agree with TRBD1. The V segment lost 4 bases and the J segment 3 bases; nucleotides outside the gene matches: 8. In germline, CDR1 is SGHRS, CDR2 YFSETQ. The CDR3 has 15 residues.

The chain is built from TRBV12-3 or TRBV12-4 and TRBJ1-1; D is perhaps TRBD1 (5 bases). V was shortened by 3 bases and J by 7 bases, with 12 bases between the two germline ends. The CDR3 runs 13 residues. Here the CDR3 DNA reads TGTGCCAGCAGTTTGGGGCCGCAGGGTGAAGCTTTCTTT. Translated: CASSLGPQGEAFF.

The chain uses TRBV12-3 or TRBV12-4 and TRBJ2-7; TRBD2 is a possible D gene (5 bases). The CDR3 is made up of 13 amino acids. The germline V and J ends were trimmed by 1 base and 3 bases, with 7 bases remaining between them. CDR3 in DNA: TGTGCCAGCAGTTTAGGAGAGGGCTACGAGCAGTACTTC. This encodes CASSLGEGYEQYF.

CDR3 bases: TGTGCCAGCAGCCAAGGCGCAGGGGGCGGGAAACTGTTTTTT. It is translated as CASSQGAGGGKLFF. This chain uses TRBV3-1 (or the pseudogene TRBV3-2) with TRBJ1-4; TRBD1 matches at 8 bases. Germline CDR1 and CDR2: LGHDT and YNNKEL (reference sequence). CDR3 length: 14 amino acids. J lost 11 bases, V lost 1 base, and 6 bases had no gene match.

This clone was detected once. The J gene is TRBJ2-3, the V gene TRBV11-2; tentatively, D is TRBD2 (7 bases). Per germline, CDR1 SGHAT and CDR2 FQNNGV. This CDR3 spans 18 amino acids. Trimming cost V 1 base and J 0 bases, with 17 bases left between them. CDR3 loop: CASSLGWGPGGSTDTQYF. CDR3 DNA: TGTGCCAGCAGCTTAGGCTGGGGGCCGGGGGGTAGCACAGATACGCAGTATTTT.

This sequence joins TRBV20-1 and TRBJ1-2; D unresolved. With 6 bases removed from V and 4 bases from J, the gap between germline ends came to 9 bases. CDR3 length equals 11 residues. Germline loops: CDR1 DFQATT, CDR2 SNEGSKA (reference sequence). Here the CDR3 reads CSAPRTYGYTF. The CDR3 bases are TGCAGTGCACCGAGAACCTATGGCTACACCTTC.

V gene TRBV9 combines with J gene TRBJ2-1; 13 positions match TRBD2. The CDR3 is 15 amino acids. Per germline, CDR1 SGDLS and CDR2 YYNGEE. V shed 4 bases and J 9 bases; nucleotides not matched to a gene: 7. The CDR3 is CASSPRTSGGAEQFF. The CDR3, as DNA: TGTGCCAGCAGCCCTCGGACTAGCGGGGGTGCTGAGCAGTTCTTC.

CDR3: CSGGRGNTEAFF. The CDR3 DNA sequence: TGCAGCGGGGGACGGGGGAACACTGAAGCTTTCTTT. This rearrangement joins TRBV29-1 to TRBJ1-1, with D perhaps TRBD1 (5 bases). Germline CDR1 and CDR2: SQVTM and ANQGSEA. V lost 7 bases, J lost 1 base, and 10 bases lay in between. This CDR3 has 12 amino acids. The whole variable domain, remainder taken from reference TRBV29-1 and TRBJ1-1, is SAVISQKPSRDICQRGTSLTIQCQVDSQVTMMFWYRQQPGQSLTLIATANQGSEATYESGFVIDKFPISRPNLTFSTLTVSNMSPEDSSIYLCSGGRGNTEAFFGQGTRLTVV.

This clone was observed a handful of times. V gene TRBV6-4 combines with J gene TRBJ2-2; D might be TRBD2 (6 bases). CDR3 length: 15 amino acids. Germline V gives CDR1 MRHNA, CDR2 SNTAGT. The V end was cut by 4 bases, the J end by 6 bases, with 15 bases between. In DNA, the CDR3 is TGTGCCAGCAGTGCCTTTAGCGGAGGCGCCGGGGAGCTGTTTTTT. It yields the protein CASSAFSGGAGELFF.

Note on this clone: At the DNA level, this CDR3 is encoded by other sequences in the same sample as well. The chain joins TRBV4-1 to TRBJ1-2; tentatively, D is TRBD1 (5 bases). The germline V gene has CDR1 MGHRA and CDR2 YSYEKL. With 2 bases removed from V and 4 bases from J, the gap between germline ends came to 11 bases. The CDR3 sequence is 14 residues long. CDR3 in amino acids: CASSQPLGGYGYTF. The CDR3 nucleotides read TGCGCCAGCAGCCAACCTCTGGGGGGCTATGGCTACACCTTC.

The V call is TRBV7-2, the J call TRBJ2-2; 9 bases map to TRBD1. The CDR3 spans 17 residues. The junction had 11 bases not matched to a gene; V was cut back by 1 base and J by 8 bases. The germline V gene encodes CDR1 SGHTA and CDR2 FQGNSA. The CDR3 reads CASSLGVGTGSMGELFF. The CDR3 DNA reads as TGTGCCAGCAGCTTAGGGGTCGGGACAGGGTCGATGGGGGAGCTGTTTTTT.

The chain carries TRBV10-1 and TRBJ2-7, with D uncertain. Germline CDR1 WNHNN, CDR2 SYGVQD (reference sequence). The CDR3 is made up of 13 amino acids. Trimming left V 5 bases short and J 5 bases short, with 13 bases between. The CDR3 sequence is CASSLKWSDEQYF. The CDR3 nucleotides are TGCGCCAGCAGTCTAAAATGGAGCGACGAGCAGTACTTC.

The chain joins TRBV5-1 to TRBJ2-5; TRBD2 matches at 10 bases. The J segment lost 5 bases and the V segment lost 4 bases, leaving 11 bases of the junction unmatched. The CDR3 length is 16 residues. Germline CDR1 and CDR2: SGHRS and YFSETQ. This CDR3 is CASSPENSGGLETQYF. The CDR3 coding sequence is TGCGCCAGCAGCCCAGAAAATAGCGGGGGGCTGGAGACCCAGTACTTC.

The chain carries TRBV25-1 and TRBJ1-3; D unresolved. Germline V gene sequence: CDR1 MGHDK, CDR2 SYGVNS. This CDR3 contains 15 residues. The V gene lost 0 bases and the J gene lost 4 bases, with 10 bases spanning the gap. DNA for the CDR3: TGTGCCAGCAGTGAATATCAATCTCGGGGAAACACCATATATTTT. It specifies CASSEYQSRGNTIYF.